The 14 T cell receptor beta chains below were found in one sample sequenced in a study of T cells after posttransplantation cyclophosphamide. Methotrexate plus calcineurin inhibitor accompanied controls' myeloablative marrow transplants; sampling was 1 year later. Profiling relied on immunoSEQ multiplex PCR, and the TCRdb table lists in-frame clones only, not all of them. The sample carries 15,000 to 20,000 clones, roughly 80% recorded once. Sequenced here: PBMCs, sampled roughly 460 days after allogeneic stem cell transplant with calcineurin inhibitor and methotrexate. The receptors were sampled from a male patient between 25 and 40 years old who received an allogeneic stem cell transplant from an unrelated donor, was CMV-positive, and had acute and chronic GVHD. Some T cells may be supplied by the graft donor.

The gene calls are TRBV28 and TRBJ2-2; perhaps TRBD1 as D (6 bases). The CDR3 spans 16 residues. V lost 1 base and J 3 bases, leaving 12 bases between the germline ends. From germline, CDR1 is MDHEN and CDR2 SYDVKM. In nucleotides, the CDR3 is TGTGCCAGCAGTTTATATACGGACAGATACACCGGGGAGCTGTTTTTT. This gives the protein CASSLYTDRYTGELFF.

The chain combines TRBV6-6 with TRBJ2-1, with D tentatively TRBD2 (5 bases). V lost 2 bases, J lost 5 bases, and 10 bases lay in between. Germline V lookup: CDR1 MNHNY, CDR2 SVGAGI (reference sequence). The CDR3 length is 14 residues. CDR3 in amino acids: CASSYGGYHNEQFF. For the CDR3, the DNA is TGTGCCAGCAGTTACGGCGGGTACCACAATGAGCAGTTCTTC.

This clone appeared once. This chain uses TRBV7-9 with TRBJ2-1, with a tentative D call TRBD2 (6 bases). Trimming took 4 bases from V and 3 from J, leaving 10 bases between them. CDR1 is SEHNR and CDR2 is FQNEAQ in the germline V gene (reference sequence). This CDR3 comprises 14 residues. In DNA, the CDR3 is TGTGCCAGCAGCTCTAGCGTCGGCTACAATGAGCAGTTCTTC. Translation gives CASSSSVGYNEQFF.

The V gene is TRBV27, the J gene TRBJ1-5; D not resolved. The CDR3 extends over 15 amino acids. Germline loops: CDR1 MNHEY, CDR2 SMNVEV (reference sequence). The V end lost 2 bases, the J end lost 5 bases, and 13 bases lay between the germline ends. The CDR3 sequence: CASSLEGLSYQPQHF. CDR3 DNA sequence: TGTGCCAGCAGTTTAGAGGGATTGAGTTATCAGCCCCAGCATTTT.

This sequence joins TRBV11-2 and TRBJ1-2; TRBD1 matches 10 bases. Germline loops: CDR1 SGHAT, CDR2 FQNNGV. CDR3 length: 15 residues. The V and J ends lost 5 bases and 2 bases, in that order; junction bases with no gene match: 5. The CDR3 here is CASSGWTGGNYGYTF. The DNA for the CDR3 is TGTGCCAGCAGCGGATGGACAGGGGGGAACTATGGCTACACCTTC.

Turning to this clone: The CDR3 end shows no conserved phenylalanine or tryptophan, and so a read error is likely. The chain combines TRBV6-5 with TRBJ1-2; 9 bases align to TRBD1. The CDR3 has 14 amino acids. From germline, CDR1 is MNHEY and CDR2 SVGAGI. With V trimmed by 6 bases and J by 8 bases, 10 bases remained unmatched. CDR3 DNA: TGTGCCAGCAGCTCCGGGACAGGGAGAAAAGGCTACACCCTC. This sequence encodes CASSSGTGRKGYTL.

The rearrangement joins TRBV28 to TRBJ2-5; TRBD1 aligns across 7 bases. Germline trimming cut 0 bases from V and 5 bases from J; bases unmatched to any gene: 9. This CDR3 comprises 16 residues. Germline loops: CDR1 MDHEN, CDR2 SYDVKM. The CDR3 here is CASSLWRGRLWETQYF. The CDR3 DNA follows: TGTGCCAGCAGTTTATGGAGGGGGCGGCTATGGGAGACCCAGTACTTC.

This clone was detected once. The genes are TRBV5-8 and TRBJ2-7; D might be TRBD2 (8 bases). CDR1 SGHTS and CDR2 YDEGEE come from the germline V gene. The CDR3 runs to 16 residues. Trimming took 4 bases from V and 2 from J, leaving 19 bases between them. CDR3 DNA: TGTGCCAGCAGCCGGGGGGGGACAGCGGTGACCTACGAGCAGTACTTC. This encodes CASSRGGTAVTYEQYF. The entire variable domain, with the rest obtained from reference TRBV5-8 and TRBJ2-7, is as follows: EAGVTQSPTHLIKTRGQQATLRCSPISGHTSVYWYQQALGLGLQFLLWYDEGEERNRGNFPPRFSGRQFPNYSSELNVNALELEDSALYLCASSRGGTAVTYEQYFGPGTRLTVT.

This clone was picked up a small number of times. The chain carries TRBV15 and TRBJ1-2; 8 bases line up with TRBD1. The CDR3 contains 17 residues. V lost 5 bases and J lost 3; bases outside the gene matches: 14. Germline V lookup: CDR1 LNHNV, CDR2 YYDKDF (reference sequence). The CDR3 nucleotides read TGTGCCACCAGCGGAAGACAGGGGCCGTCCAGGGACTATGGCTACACCTTC. It is translated as CATSGRQGPSRDYGYTF.

The chain employs TRBV30 and TRBJ1-2; D is unresolved. The CDR3 consists of 12 residues. Deletions cut 2 bases from V and 1 base from J, with 5 bases between. Per germline, CDR1 GTSNPN and CDR2 SVGIG (reference sequence). The CDR3 DNA sequence: TGTGCCTGGAGTCGTAGTAACTATGGCTACACCTTC. Amino acids: CAWSRSNYGYTF.

V usage is TRBV12-5 and J usage is TRBJ2-1; TRBD2 matches at 11 bases. This CDR3 has 14 amino acids. Germline CDR1 and CDR2: LGHNT and FRNRAP. J was trimmed by 9 bases and V by 6 bases; bases with no gene match: 7. The CDR3 loop reads CASGKTGTSGEQFF. The CDR3 DNA sequence: TGTGCTAGTGGCAAAACCGGGACTAGCGGTGAGCAGTTCTTC.

The CDR3 nucleotides are TGTGCCAGCAGTTTAGCGCAGGGCTATCAGCCCCAGCATTTT. It is translated as CASSLAQGYQPQHF. The chain uses TRBV28 and TRBJ1-5, with a possible D match to TRBD1 (5 bases). Germline assignment: CDR1 MDHEN and CDR2 SYDVKM. This CDR3 contains 14 residues. V lost 2 bases to trimming and J lost 5 bases, with 10 bases between them.

The CDR3 loop reads CAFQGDRGESGNTIYF. Here the CDR3 DNA reads TGTGCCTTTCAAGGGGACAGGGGCGAGTCGGGAAACACCATATATTTT. The V gene is TRBV30, the J gene TRBJ1-3, with 10 bases matching TRBD1. CDR1 is GTSNPN, CDR2 SVGIG, per germline (reference sequence). The CDR3 runs 16 residues. The trim removed 7 bases at V and 4 bases at J, leaving 13 bases unmatched.

This clone showed up just once. This chain links TRBV7-6 with TRBJ2-7; TRBD2 matches at 14 bases. The CDR3 loop spans 15 amino acids. V was pared by 6 bases and J by 7 bases, with 8 bases of the junction left unmatched. The germline V gene has CDR1 SGHVS and CDR2 FNYEAQ. The CDR3 sequence is CASSRGTSGSGEQYF. CDR3 sequence (DNA): TGTGCCAGCAGTCGCGGGACTAGCGGGAGCGGTGAGCAGTACTTC.